These T cell receptor beta chains were read from a single sample in a study of human T cells and chemical hapten exposure. TCRdb redid the calling of the RACE reads with MiXCR, one entry per CDR3 protein. Here the sample spans approximately 320,000 distinct CDR3 sequences, 5.5% being singletons. Sample: whole blood, taken in connection with sensitization to the hapten diphenylcyclopropenone (DPC). The receptors were gathered from a woman aged 18-29 years with alopecia areata. Some clones in this sample may be carry-over from other donors' samples. CDR3s include the opening cysteine and the closing phenylalanine or tryptophan. A D gene is named only where the DNA matches it firmly. Expanded clones are given a class, and other clones once, few, many or no size at all.

cdr3_nt | cdr3_aa | clone_size | v_call | cdr3_length | d_call | j_call
TGCGCCAGCAGCCAAGATGCGGGGGCGGCCTTCTCCGATCCGAACACTGAAGCTTTCTTT | CASSQDAGAAFSDPNTEAFF | few | TRBV4-1 | 20 | - | TRBJ1-1
TGTGCCCTCAGCAGGACTAGTTCAGATACGCAGTATTTT | CALSRTSSDTQYF | many | TRBV21-1 | 13 | - | TRBJ2-3
TGCAGCGTCAAAGGGGACCTAGGGTACAATAATGAGCAGTTCTTC | CSVKGDLGYNNEQFF | few | TRBV29-1 | 15 | - | TRBJ2-1
TGCAGTGCTAGAGGGGCGGCGGGGCCATACACCGGGGAGCTGTTTTTT | CSARGAAGPYTGELFF | many | TRBV20-1 | 16 | - | TRBJ2-2
TGCGCCAGCAGCTCGGGGACTAGCGGGGGCGTCCAAGAGACCCAGTACTTC | CASSSGTSGGVQETQYF | many | TRBV5-1 | 17 | TRBD2 | TRBJ2-5
TGTGCCAGCAGTGAAAACAGGGTTAGCAATCAGCCCCAGCATTTT | CASSENRVSNQPQHF | many | TRBV6-1 | 15 | - | TRBJ1-5
TGTGCCAGCAGCCAAGCCCCCGGGCGGCATGAGCAGTTCTTC | CASSQAPGRHEQFF | - | TRBV13 | 14 | - | TRBJ2-1
TGTGCCAGCAGCCAAGACGGACTGGAGGCTGAAGCTTTCTTT | CASSQDGLEAEAFF | many | TRBV4-2 | 14 | - | TRBJ1-1
TGTGCCAGCAGCCCCGGGACCCCGATGACCGGGGAGCTGTTTTTT | CASSPGTPMTGELFF | few | TRBV7-6 | 15 | - | TRBJ2-2
TGTGCCAGCAGCCAAGGACTAGCGGGGACCCAGTACTTC | CASSQGLAGTQYF | many | TRBV3-1 | 13 | TRBD2 | TRBJ2-5
TGTGCCAGCAGCGACGGGACGGCCGGATACGAGCAGTACTTC | CASSDGTAGYEQYF | few | TRBV28 | 14 | - | TRBJ2-7
TGTGCCATCAGTGACCTCCCTCCAGGGCGCTCCTACGAGCAGTACTTC | CAISDLPPGRSYEQYF | - | TRBV10-3 | 16 | - | TRBJ2-7
TGTGCCAGCAGTGGGGACCCCTATGGCTACACCTTC | CASSGDPYGYTF | few | TRBV28 | 12 | - | TRBJ1-2
TGTGCCAGCAGCGACAGGACATATGGCTACACCTTC | CASSDRTYGYTF | few | TRBV3-1 | 12 | - | TRBJ1-2
TGCAGTGCTAGAGATAATGGCCAGTGGGCGGTTAACACTGAAGCTTTCTTT | CSARDNGQWAVNTEAFF | - | TRBV20-1 | 17 | - | TRBJ1-1
TGTGCCAGCTCACCTTCCGGGACAGGGGATAGTTCACCCCTCCACTTT | CASSPSGTGDSSPLHF | - | TRBV18 | 16 | TRBD1 | TRBJ1-6
TGTGCCAGCACCCTGGGACGTCCAAAAGGACTTGAAAAACTGTTTTTT | CASTLGRPKGLEKLFF | - | TRBV7-9 | 16 | - | TRBJ1-4
TGTGCCAGCAGCCAGGCTACAGGGGGTCGTATAAATGGCTACACCTTC | CASSQATGGRINGYTF | many | TRBV28 | 16 | TRBD1 | TRBJ1-2
TGTGCCAGCAGTTACTCGAGGGCCCTGGAGACCCAGTACTTC | CASSYSRALETQYF | - | TRBV6-5 | 14 | - | TRBJ2-5
TGTGCCAGCAGTCCCCGGACTTATGGCTACACCTTC | CASSPRTYGYTF | many | TRBV12-3/TRBV12-4 | 12 | - | TRBJ1-2
TGTGCCAGCAGTTACTCGGGACTAACTAATGAAAAACTGTTTTTT | CASSYSGLTNEKLFF | few | TRBV6-5 | 15 | - | TRBJ1-4
TGTGCCAGCAACTCCCGATGGGGAATGGGCGGGGAGCTGTTTTTT | CASNSRWGMGGELFF | - | TRBV7-2 | 15 | - | TRBJ2-2
TGCGCCAGTGCCCTTCAGGGCAGGGGGCGCGTGGACATTCAGTACTTC | CASALQGRGRVDIQYF | - | TRBV5-1 | 16 | TRBD1 | TRBJ2-4
TGTGCCAGCAGTATGGAACCGGACAGACCGAATAACTATGGCTACACCTTC | CASSMEPDRPNNYGYTF | - | TRBV6-1 | 17 | - | TRBJ1-2
TGTGCCAGCAGTTTCAAAGGGGGGGTTTACAATGAGCAGTTCTTC | CASSFKGGVYNEQFF | many | TRBV6-5 | 15 | - | TRBJ2-1
TGTGCCAGCAGTTTTGACAGTAACACTGAAGCTTTCTTT | CASSFDSNTEAFF | many | TRBV6-1 | 13 | - | TRBJ1-1
TGCGCCAGCAGCTCGGGACAGGGGATCAGGACCTACGAGCAGTACTTC | CASSSGQGIRTYEQYF | many | TRBV5-1 | 16 | TRBD1 | TRBJ2-7
TGTGCCAGCAGTCGGGACTCTGGTACGCAGTATTTT | CASSRDSGTQYF | few | TRBV12-3/TRBV12-4 | 12 | - | TRBJ2-3
TGTGCCAGCAGCCCCGGGAGCGGTGTCCCTAGCACAGATACGCAGTATTTT | CASSPGSGVPSTDTQYF | few | TRBV7-9 | 17 | - | TRBJ2-3
TGCAGCGTTAATGGACTGGACTCCTACGAGCAGTACTTC | CSVNGLDSYEQYF | - | TRBV29-1 | 13 | - | TRBJ2-7
TGTGCCAGCAGCTGGGTCTGCCGGGACAGGGTAAGCACAGATACGCAGTATTTT | CASSWVCRDRVSTDTQYF | - | TRBV7-4 | 18 | TRBD1 | TRBJ2-3
TGCAGTGCTAGAGGGGCCTATGAAGCTTTCTTT | CSARGAYEAFF | many | TRBV20-1 | 11 | - | TRBJ1-1
TGTGCCAGCAGCGGCTACACTAACACTGAAGCTTTCTTT | CASSGYTNTEAFF | many | TRBV12-3/TRBV12-4 | 13 | - | TRBJ1-1
TGCGCCAGCAGAAGGACGGGAGAAGAGACCCAGTACTTC | CASRRTGEETQYF | - | TRBV5-1 | 13 | - | TRBJ2-5
TGTGCCATCAGTGAGCAGGTCGGGGGCGGACTCGCAGATACGCAGTATTTT | CAISEQVGGGLADTQYF | few | TRBV10-3 | 17 | - | TRBJ2-3
TGTGCCAGCCGCAGGGGGTCCAACACAGATACGCAGTATTTT | CASRRGSNTDTQYF | many | TRBV7-2 | 14 | TRBD1 | TRBJ2-3
TGCAGTGCTAGAGATCGAGGATTGACTAATGAAAAACTGTTTTTT | CSARDRGLTNEKLFF | many | TRBV20-1 | 15 | - | TRBJ1-4
TGTGCCAGCAGCTTAACCCCTACGAGACCGGGGACCGGGGAGCTGTTTTTT | CASSLTPTRPGTGELFF | few | TRBV7-3 | 17 | - | TRBJ2-2
TGCGCCAGCAGCCACCGATACGGGACAGGCACAGATACGCAGTATTTT | CASSHRYGTGTDTQYF | - | TRBV4-1 | 16 | TRBD1 | TRBJ2-3
TGTGCCAGCAGTTTAATTAACGAATGGGATCAGCCCCAGCATTTT | CASSLINEWDQPQHF | - | TRBV27 | 15 | - | TRBJ1-5
TGTGCCAGCAGTTTATCGCGGGGTGAGAGGGAGCAGTACTTC | CASSLSRGEREQYF | many | TRBV27 | 14 | - | TRBJ2-7
TGTGCCAGCAGGGAGACTAGCGGGCAGGGGGATACGCAGTATTTT | CASRETSGQGDTQYF | few | TRBV2 | 15 | TRBD2 | TRBJ2-3
TGTGCCATCAGTGAGTCTGGTAGCAGTGACTACCAAGAGACCCAGTACTTC | CAISESGSSDYQETQYF | - | TRBV10-3 | 17 | - | TRBJ2-5
TGTGCCAGCAGCCAAGGGCCCGGGCGGGAAAAACTGTTTTTT | CASSQGPGREKLFF | few | TRBV3-1 | 14 | - | TRBJ1-4